Shown below are 27 T cell receptor beta chains from a single sample sequenced in a study of vaccination and CD4 T cells after COVID-19. Oncomine TCR Beta short-read sequencing was applied to DNA from cultured CD4+ T cells. TCRdb re-called the PCR reads through MiXCR, storing one row per CDR3 protein. Here the sample spans approximately 17,000 distinct CDR3 sequences, around 70% being singletons. Their target antigens are unknown. The treatment was: approximately nine-day PBMC culture with coronavirus spike peptide pools or control peptides (ViraFEST assay). Specimen: CD4+ T cells from blood, cultured in vitro. These receptors originate from a human donor who had recovered from COVID-19.

This clonotype came up a few times. The rearrangement links TRBV27 to TRBJ1-5; D not certain. V was trimmed by 3 bases and J by 5 bases, leaving 8 bases between them. Germline CDR1 MNHEY, CDR2 SMNVEV (reference sequence). This CDR3 contains 13 residues. The CDR3: CASSFSRYQPQHF. The CDR3 coding sequence is TGTGCCAGCAGTTTTAGCCGTTATCAGCCCCAGCATTTT.

The chain has TRBV2 and TRBJ1-5; D is ambiguous. CDR1 and CDR2 (germline): SNHLY, FYNNEI. Trimming left V 4 bases short and J 2 bases short, with 6 bases between. The CDR3 is made up of 13 amino acids. In DNA, the CDR3 is TGTGCCAGCAGTGTTGTGGGCAATCAGCCCCAGCATTTT. This translates into CASSVVGNQPQHF.

J is TRBJ2-3 and V is TRBV6-1, with 8 bases fitting TRBD2. The junction had 9 bases not matched to a gene; V was cut back by 1 base and J by 0 bases. The CDR3 contains 18 residues. From germline, CDR1 is MNHNS and CDR2 SASEGT. The CDR3 bases are TGTGCCAGCAGTGAAGGTTTAGCACTAGCGGTTAGCACAGATACGCAGTATTTT. Its protein is CASSEGLALAVSTDTQYF.

This chain connects TRBV24-1 to TRBJ2-1; 7 bases fit TRBD2. Germline V lookup: CDR1 KGHDR, CDR2 SFDVKD. The junction had 10 bases not matched to a gene; V was cut back by 7 bases and J by 2 bases. The CDR3 runs 16 residues. CDR3 nucleotide sequence: TGTGCCACCAGCCACCCAGCGGGAAGGACCTACAATGAGCAGTTCTTC. Protein sequence: CATSHPAGRTYNEQFF.

This chain links TRBV29-1 with TRBJ2-4; 7 bases align to TRBD2. The trim removed 5 bases at V and 0 bases at J, leaving 4 bases unmatched. Germline values: CDR1 SQVTM, CDR2 ANQGSEA. This CDR3 is 14 amino acids long. The CDR3 reads CSVFERGAKNIQYF. Here the CDR3 DNA reads TGCAGCGTTTTCGAGCGGGGAGCCAAAAACATTCAGTACTTC. The full variable domain, in which reference TRBV29-1 and TRBJ2-4 provide the parts outside the CDR3, is SAVISQKPSRDICQRGTSLTIQCQVDSQVTMMFWYRQQPGQSLTLIATANQGSEATYESGFVIDKFPISRPNLTFSTLTVSNMSPEDSSIYLCSVFERGAKNIQYFGAGTRLSVL.

The rearrangement links TRBV6-1 to TRBJ1-5; 9 positions match TRBD1. The germline CDR1 and CDR2 sequences are MNHNS and SASEGT. The CDR3 runs to 16 residues. With 6 bases clipped from V and 5 bases from J, the junction kept 11 bases outside the gene matches. In nucleotides, the CDR3 is TGTGCCAGCAGCAACCGGGTGGGGACAGGGTATCAGCCCCAGCATTTT. This encodes CASSNRVGTGYQPQHF.

This clonotype was seen only a few times. J is TRBJ1-1 and V is TRBV6-1; TRBD1 aligns across 7 bases. V was clipped by 11 bases and J by 3 bases; unmatched bases: 9. CDR1 and CDR2 from the germline V gene are MNHNS and SASEGT. The CDR3 runs 13 residues. CDR3 sequence (DNA): TGTGCCGGGAGAAGGGGGCTGGACACTGAAGCTTTCTTT. This encodes CAGRRGLDTEAFF.

The chain is built from TRBV6-2 or TRBV6-3 and TRBJ1-1; D is possibly TRBD1 (6 bases). The length of the CDR3 is 13 residues. Germline V CDR1 and CDR2: MNHEY, SVGEGT. The germline V and J ends were trimmed by 6 bases and 4 bases, with 12 bases remaining between them. CDR3 protein: CASSRGGSTEAFF. The CDR3 DNA follows: TGTGCCAGCAGCAGAGGGGGTAGCACTGAAGCTTTCTTT.

The chain couples TRBV7-9 to TRBJ1-2; D is uncertain. The CDR3 contains 13 residues. CDR1 and CDR2 from the germline V gene are SEHNR and FQNEAQ (reference sequence). Trimming shortened V by 5 bases and J by 5 bases, and 12 bases separated the two germline ends. DNA for the CDR3: TGTGCCAGCAGCGGAACAGAGTTATATGGCTACACCTTC. Protein product: CASSGTELYGYTF.

This clonotype was counted between two and nine times. J is TRBJ1-5 and V is TRBV20-1; 11 bases align to TRBD1. The length of the CDR3 is 17 residues. V gave up 2 bases and J gave up 3 bases; unmatched junction bases: 9. Per the germline V gene, CDR1 is DFQATT and CDR2 is SNEGSKA (reference sequence). CDR3 residues: CSARSGTGGTNNQPQHF. CDR3 DNA: TGCAGTGCTAGATCAGGGACAGGGGGAACTAACAATCAGCCCCAGCATTTT.

V usage is TRBV6-1 and J usage is TRBJ2-2; D gene ambiguous. Germline CDR1 and CDR2: MNHNS and SASEGT. CDR3 length: 15 residues. V shed 5 bases and J shed 0 bases, with 10 bases lying between them. In DNA, the CDR3 is TGTGCCAGCAGTACGGACGGATCGAACACCGGGGAGCTGTTTTTT. Encoded protein: CASSTDGSNTGELFF.

This clonotype was detected a few times. The genes are TRBV20-1 and TRBJ1-2; TRBD1 matches at 9 bases. The CDR3 contains 15 residues. Germline V gene sequence: CDR1 DFQATT, CDR2 SNEGSKA (reference sequence). The V segment lost 0 bases and the J segment 3 bases; nucleotides outside the gene matches: 5. The CDR3 coding sequence is TGCAGTGCTAGAGATGGGGACAGGGTGGACTATGGCTACACCTTC. This translates into CSARDGDRVDYGYTF.

The J gene is TRBJ1-2, the V gene TRBV19, with D perhaps matching TRBD1 (6 bases). The CDR3 runs 15 residues. Germline CDR1 reads LNHDA; CDR2 reads SQIVND (reference sequence). Trimming pared 3 bases from V and 3 bases from J, leaving 14 bases between. This CDR3 reads CASSMTGGEYYGYTF. The CDR3 DNA follows: TGTGCCAGTAGTATGACAGGTGGGGAGTACTATGGCTACACCTTC. Full variable domain (missing parts from reference TRBV19 and TRBJ1-2): DGGITQSPKYLFRKEGQNVTLSCEQNLNHDAMYWYRQDPGQGLRLIYYSQIVNDFQKGDIAEGYSVSREKKESFPLTVTSAQKNPTAFYLCASSMTGGEYYGYTFGSGTRLTVV.

The J gene is TRBJ2-1, the V gene TRBV20-1; perhaps TRBD2 as D (5 bases). V was cut by 6 bases and J by 4 bases, with 13 bases left in between. This CDR3 has 13 amino acids. Germline-derived CDR1 and CDR2 are DFQATT and SNEGSKA (reference sequence). The DNA of the CDR3 is TGCAGTGCCAGGTACCCGGGGTACAATGAGCAGTTCTTC. Its protein is CSARYPGYNEQFF.

The chain combines TRBV7-2 with TRBJ1-5; D perhaps matches TRBD1 (5 bases). Germline assignment: CDR1 SGHTA and CDR2 FQGNSA. V was cut by 1 base and J by 3 bases, with 7 bases left in between. The CDR3 covers 14 residues. CDR3 sequence (DNA): TGTGCCAGCAGCTTAGTAGGGGCCAATCAGCCCCAGCATTTT. It encodes CASSLVGANQPQHF.

CDR3 sequence reads: CASSLAVGQASPLHF. DNA of the CDR3: TGTGCCAGCAGCTTAGCGGTGGGGCAGGCTTCACCCCTCCACTTT. The chain recombines TRBV7-2 with TRBJ1-6, with TRBD1 as a possible D gene (5 bases). Germline V gene data show CDR1 as SGHTA and CDR2 as FQGNSA. Trimming removed 0 bases at V and 9 bases at J, with 12 bases between. CDR3 size: 15 residues.

This chain joins TRBV6-2 or TRBV6-3 and TRBJ2-5; TRBD1 might be the D (5 bases). V shed 0 bases and J shed 6 bases, with 14 bases lying between them. The CDR3 length is 15 residues. Germline lookup yields CDR1 MNHEY and CDR2 SVGEGT. The CDR3 region has the DNA TGTGCCAGCAGTTACTCAGGGGCCCTTCGTAAGACCCAGTACTTC. It codes for CASSYSGALRKTQYF.

The genes are TRBV7-3 and TRBJ2-1, with D tentatively TRBD2 (7 bases). CDR1 and CDR2 from the germline V gene are SGHTA and FQGTGA. The CDR3 is 15 amino acids. The V gene lost 5 bases and the J gene lost 6 bases, with 17 bases spanning the gap. The CDR3 spells CASSPAGAWGNEQFF. The CDR3 bases are TGTGCCAGCAGCCCCGCGGGGGCTTGGGGCAATGAGCAGTTCTTC. Complete variable domain (other parts from reference TRBV7-3 and TRBJ2-1): GAGVSQTPSNKVTEKGKYVELRCDPISGHTALYWYRQSLGQGPEFLIYFQGTGAADDSGLPNDRFFAVRPEGSVSTLKIQRTERGDSAVYLCASSPAGAWGNEQFFGPGTRLTVL.

The V and J genes are TRBV6-2 or TRBV6-3 and TRBJ2-1, with TRBD2 matching over 13 bases. V was pared by 6 bases and J by 8 bases, with 7 bases of the junction left unmatched. The CDR3 covers 15 residues. Germline V gene sequence: CDR1 MNHEY, CDR2 SVGEGT. CDR3 loop: CASRLWTSGGDEQFF. The DNA for the CDR3 is TGTGCCAGCAGACTGTGGACTAGCGGGGGCGATGAGCAGTTCTTC.

V and J are TRBV6-1 and TRBJ2-5, with D possibly being TRBD1 (6 bases). Germline lookup yields CDR1 MNHNS and CDR2 SASEGT. The CDR3 sequence is 14 residues long. V was cut by 6 bases and J by 5 bases, with 16 bases left in between. The CDR3 DNA is TGTGCCAGCAGGGAACCAGGGGTTGCGGAGACCCAGTACTTC. It codes for CASREPGVAETQYF.

The chain links TRBV19 to TRBJ1-5; D gene uncertain. This CDR3 has 13 residues. Trimming cost V 3 bases and J 8 bases, with 11 bases left between them. CDR1 is LNHDA and CDR2 is SQIVND in the germline V gene (reference sequence). CDR3 loop: CASSISSLEPQHF. For the CDR3, the DNA is TGTGCCAGTAGTATCTCGTCTCTGGAGCCCCAGCATTTT.

This clonotype came up a few times. The chain recombines TRBV6-5 with TRBJ2-5, with D perhaps TRBD1 or TRBD2 (5 bases each). Trimming took off 4 bases at V and 0 bases at J, with 6 bases between the two ends. The CDR3 has 13 residues. Germline values: CDR1 MNHEY, CDR2 SVGAGI. CDR3: CASSWGYQETQYF. The DNA for the CDR3 is TGTGCCAGCAGTTGGGGGTACCAAGAGACCCAGTACTTC.

In regard to this clonotype: One end of the junction varies from germline; a read error may be responsible. The chain carries TRBV6-1 and TRBJ1-5; D is perhaps TRBD1 (6 bases). Per germline, CDR1 MNHNS and CDR2 SASEGT. This CDR3 comprises 14 residues. The CDR3 DNA reads TGCGCCAGCAGGAGATCAGGGGACAATCAGCCCCAGCATTTT. Its protein product is CASRRSGDNQPQHF.

The V and J genes are TRBV19 and TRBJ1-5; no definite D call. V was cut by 3 bases and J by 6 bases, with 24 bases left in between. Looked up from germline, CDR1 is LNHDA and CDR2 is SQIVND (reference sequence). CDR3 size: 18 residues. CDR3 in DNA: TGTGCCAGTAGTATGGGGTTTTACACTCCCCGGGAGGGTCAGCCCCAGCATTTT. Translating it yields CASSMGFYTPREGQPQHF.

The chain links TRBV10-3 to TRBJ1-5; perhaps TRBD1 as D (6 bases). This CDR3 region has 14 residues. V was clipped by 0 bases and J by 6 bases, with 9 bases between them. Germline V gene lookup returns CDR1 ENHRY and CDR2 SYGVKD. The CDR3 protein is CAISESEGGQPQHF. The CDR3 bases are TGTGCCATCAGTGAGTCGGAGGGGGGTCAGCCCCAGCATTTT.

A few counts support this clonotype. The V call is TRBV7-2, the J call TRBJ1-5; no definite D call. The CDR3 length is 13 residues. Trimming stripped 6 bases from V and 7 bases from J, with 13 bases between. CDR1 is SGHTA, CDR2 FQGNSA, per germline. CDR3 nucleotide sequence: TGTGCCAGCAGTTTTGAGGTGAGGCAGCCCCAGCATTTT. It translates to CASSFEVRQPQHF.

This chain joins TRBV28 and TRBJ2-1, with 7 bases that match TRBD2. The length of the CDR3 is 15 residues. Germline CDR1 MDHEN, CDR2 SYDVKM. Trimming cost V 3 bases and J 6 bases; bases outside gene matches: 8. Here the CDR3 reads CASSFPQASGNEQFF. The CDR3 DNA is TGTGCCAGCAGTTTCCCCCAGGCTAGCGGCAATGAGCAGTTCTTC. The whole variable domain, remainder taken from reference TRBV28 and TRBJ2-1, is DVKVTQSSRYLVKRTGEKVFLECVQDMDHENMFWYRQDPGLGLRLIYFSYDVKMKEKGDIPEGYSVSREKKERFSLILESASTNQTSMYLCASSFPQASGNEQFFGPGTRLTVL.